This T cell receptor (beta chain) was found in a study of T-cell memory formation after mild COVID-19 (dated by TCRdb to the early 2020s). Notes on the research overall: Most TCR sequence clusters were specific to one of the two donors. In a couple of donors, T-cell clones that expanded and contracted after mild COVID-19 were tracked by sequencing TCRalpha and TCRbeta repertoires over time. The cohort comprised two young, previously healthy adult volunteers, one female and one male.

Looking up the germline V gene yields CDR1 KGHSH and CDR2 LQKENI. Trimming takes 1 base from V and 0 bases from J, and the germline ends sit 16 bases apart. The CDR3 runs 18 residues from the cysteine to the phenylalanine. The DNA shown is the 54-base CDR3, in frame from base 1. As regards this clonotype: What antigen it recognizes has not been identified. No quality values exist for individual bases; no much larger clone is one base distant.

What the study reported, not specific to this receptor: Some responding clones were detected in pre-infection memory, suggesting pre-existing cross-reactive memory T cells joined the SARS-CoV-2 response. Contracting CD4+ clones were located mainly in the CM and EM memory subsets, whereas CD8+ clones were found to be enriched in EMRA. Whether the second-wave clones peaking on day 37 were SARS-CoV-2 specific was not confirmed. The study included only a couple of mild cases, and larger cohorts that include severe cases with pre-infection samples were judged to be necessary. Balanced CD4/CD8 phenotypes were observed for clones contracting from day 15 to 85, whereas a bias towards CD4+ was observed for a second wave of clones expanding from day 15 to 37.

These reads were obtained on an Illumina NovaSeq 6000. Using 5'RACE with constant-segment primers, TCRalpha and TCRbeta cDNA libraries were constructed, with sample barcodes and unique molecular identifiers added in the process. RNA was extracted from every sample with Trizol reagent. Amplification of the libraries took two PCR steps, and the second step added a second sample barcode plus Illumina TruSeq adapters. Libraries were sequenced on an Illumina NovaSeq with 2 x 150 bp paired-end reads. The paper's processing steps were these. With migec v1.2.7, reads were demultiplexed and then collapsed into UMI-guided consensus sequences. With mixcr v2.1.11, UMI consensuses were aligned to TRA and TRB V and J templates and assembled into clonotypes. Clonotypes were classified as expanded or contracted when called significant by both edgeR and NoisET, with noise models trained on biological replicates. edgeR calls used a false discovery rate-adjusted p below 0.01 and a log2 fold-change threshold of 1. As an exploratory analysis of dynamics, max-normalized trajectories of the 1000 most abundant clonotypes were examined with PCA combined with hierarchical clustering. The CD4 or CD8 phenotype of responding clones was assigned using the separately sequenced CD4+ and CD8+ repertoires. TCRdb reprocessed the public reads (quality trimming at Q25 with fastp, clone calling with MiXCR) and kept in-frame beta chains. Each record represents a unique CDR3 protein, reported with the most common genes and DNA among its rows. The V and J calls, along with clone size, are taken from TCRdb and not from the paper's own processing. The sample table contains 200,000 to 250,000 distinct CDR3 sequences; only one count was recorded for over 9.5% of them. The ten largest clones take up around 2.9% of the sample.

Ficoll-Paque density gradient centrifugation was the method used to isolate PBMCs. The TCR originated in a man younger than 35 who had mild COVID-19 (a few samples of this study predate the infection). The sample titles of this study are shuffled in the database, so cell type and time point are left out; the donor was told from shared clones. The sample taken for sequencing was PBMCs or a T cell subset sorted from them (not recorded which). The chain is made from TRBV18 and TRBJ2-4; the D gene identity is not certain. The DNA sequence is TGTGCCAGCTCACCACTGGCGCCAGGAGCACTAGCCAAAAACATTCAGTACTTC. Its translation reads: CASSPLAPGALAKNIQYF.